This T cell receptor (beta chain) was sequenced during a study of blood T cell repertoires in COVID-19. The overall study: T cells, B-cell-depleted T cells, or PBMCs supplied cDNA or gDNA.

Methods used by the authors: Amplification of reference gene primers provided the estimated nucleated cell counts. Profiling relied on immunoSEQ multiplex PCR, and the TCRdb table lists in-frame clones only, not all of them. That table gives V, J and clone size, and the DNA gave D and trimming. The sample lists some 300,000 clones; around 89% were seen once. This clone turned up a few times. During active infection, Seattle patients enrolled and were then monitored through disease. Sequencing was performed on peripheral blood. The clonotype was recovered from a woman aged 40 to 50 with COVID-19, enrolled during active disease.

The CDR3 sequence: CSVITGGAHQPQHF. In DNA form, the CDR3 reads TGCAGCGTCATAACAGGGGGCGCGCATCAGCCCCAGCATTTT. The chain links TRBV29-1 to TRBJ1-5, with 9 nucleotides matching TRBD1. Germline assignment: CDR1 SQVTM and CDR2 ANQGSEA. V was clipped by 6 bases and J by 5 bases; unmatched bases: 8. The CDR3 length is 14 residues.